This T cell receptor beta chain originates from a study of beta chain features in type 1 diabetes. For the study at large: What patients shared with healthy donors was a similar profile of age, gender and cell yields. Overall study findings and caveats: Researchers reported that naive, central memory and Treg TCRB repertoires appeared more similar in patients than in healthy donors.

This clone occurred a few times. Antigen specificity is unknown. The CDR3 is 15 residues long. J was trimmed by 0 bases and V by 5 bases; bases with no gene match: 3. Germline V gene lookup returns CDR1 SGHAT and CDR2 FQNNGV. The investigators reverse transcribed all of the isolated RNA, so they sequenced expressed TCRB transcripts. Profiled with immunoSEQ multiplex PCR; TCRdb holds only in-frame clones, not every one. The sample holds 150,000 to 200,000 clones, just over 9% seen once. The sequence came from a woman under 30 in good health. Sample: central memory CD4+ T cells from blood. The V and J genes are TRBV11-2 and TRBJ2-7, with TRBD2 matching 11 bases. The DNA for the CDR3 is TGTGCCAGCAGCCTTAGCGGGGGGGCCTCCTACGAGCAGTACTTC. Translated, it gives CASSLSGGASYEQYF.